A single sample is the source of the 10 T cell receptor beta chains below, sequenced in a study of PD-L1 blockade in urothelial cancer. Noted time point: peripheral blood 6 weeks after treatment start. Assay used: immunoSEQ multiplex PCR; TCRdb lists only in-frame clones, some missing. The sample has 35,000 to 40,000 clones, about 86% seen once; the top ten hold about a quarter. Material: PBMCs, obtained around atezolizumab (anti-PD-L1) treatment. These receptors came from a man aged 55-75 years with urothelial cancer.

The CDR3 sequence is CASSLSGPALENTIYF. The CDR3 region has the DNA TGTGCCAGCAGTTTATCGGGGCCAGCACTGGAAAACACCATATATTTT. The gene calls are TRBV27 and TRBJ1-3, with D perhaps matching TRBD1 (5 bases). This CDR3 contains 16 residues. The germline gives CDR1 MNHEY, CDR2 SMNVEV (reference sequence). The germline V and J ends were trimmed by 0 bases and 6 bases, with 15 bases remaining between them.

The rearrangement uses TRBV10-3 and TRBJ1-6; the match to TRBD1 covers 8 bases. Unmatched junction bases numbered 5, after V lost 4 bases and J lost 9 bases. The germline gives CDR1 ENHRY, CDR2 SYGVKD. The CDR3 contains 14 residues. The CDR3 DNA is TGTGCCATCAGTGCCGGACAGGGCGGTTCACCCCTCCACTTT. Translation: CAISAGQGGSPLHF.

This sequence joins TRBV7-2 and TRBJ2-7; 13 nucleotides line up with TRBD2. The length of the CDR3 is 17 residues. The V segment lost 0 bases and the J segment 2 bases; nucleotides outside the gene matches: 4. Germline-derived CDR1 and CDR2 are SGHTA and FQGNSA. The CDR3 here is CASSLAGTSGTPYEQYF. CDR3 DNA sequence: TGTGCCAGCAGCTTAGCCGGGACTAGCGGGACCCCCTACGAGCAGTACTTC.

This rearrangement joins TRBV4-1 to TRBJ2-7, with 10 bases lining up with TRBD1. Germline V gene sequence: CDR1 MGHRA, CDR2 YSYEKL. CDR3 size: 14 residues. Trimming took 2 bases from V and 5 from J; bases not matched to a gene: 3. CDR3 DNA sequence: TGCGCCAGCAGCCAAAGACAGGGGGCCGACGAGCAGTACTTC. Translating gives CASSQRQGADEQYF.

CDR3 coding DNA: TGTGCCAGCTCACCTCACTACAATGAGCAGTTCTTC. Protein product: CASSPHYNEQFF. The V gene is TRBV18, the J gene TRBJ2-1, with D hard to call. There are 12 residues in the CDR3. V lost 3 bases and J 3 bases, leaving 3 bases between the germline ends. Per the germline V gene, CDR1 is KGHSH and CDR2 is LQKENI.

The count of this clone is one. The chain links TRBV5-1 to TRBJ1-5; maybe TRBD1 (5 bases). V was trimmed by 4 bases and J by 10 bases, leaving 15 bases between them. Germline V CDR1 and CDR2: SGHRS, YFSETQ. The CDR3 is made up of 13 amino acids. The CDR3 sequence is CASSGGNGGPQHF. CDR3 DNA: TGCGCCAGCAGCGGGGGGAACGGAGGACCCCAGCATTTT.

The chain links TRBV27 to TRBJ2-1; D not resolved. V was pared by 3 bases and J by 4 bases, with 7 bases between. Germline CDR1 is MNHEY and CDR2 is SMNVEV (reference sequence). This CDR3 has 13 amino acids. Here the CDR3 reads CASSLTPYNEQFF. The CDR3 DNA sequence: TGTGCCAGCAGTTTGACTCCTTACAATGAGCAGTTCTTC.

V usage is TRBV5-8 and J usage is TRBJ1-4, with TRBD1 matching over 7 bases. CDR1 and CDR2 from the germline V gene are SGHTS and YDEGEE. The V segment lost 6 bases and the J segment 5 bases; nucleotides outside the gene matches: 7. This CDR3 spans 14 amino acids. CDR3 DNA: TGTGCCAGCACCTCGGGACAGAGAAATGAAAAACTGTTTTTT. Translation gives CASTSGQRNEKLFF. Full variable domain (rest looked up from reference TRBV5-8 and TRBJ1-4): EAGVTQSPTHLIKTRGQQATLRCSPISGHTSVYWYQQALGLGLQFLLWYDEGEERNRGNFPPRFSGRQFPNYSSELNVNALELEDSALYLCASTSGQRNEKLFFGSGTQLSVL.

The J gene is TRBJ2-6, the V gene TRBV5-1; 11 bases agree with TRBD2. Germline loops: CDR1 SGHRS, CDR2 YFSETQ. CDR3 length: 18 residues. J was trimmed by 1 base and V by 1 base; bases with no gene match: 4. The CDR3 DNA follows: TGCGCCAGCAGCTTGAGAGTAGCGGGAGGGTCTGGGGCCAACGTCCTGACTTTC. Amino acids: CASSLRVAGGSGANVLTF.

This clone was detected once. In nucleotides, the CDR3 is TGTGCCAGCAGGGGGACTAGCGGGATGTCCTACGAGCAGTACTTC. Its translation is CASRGTSGMSYEQYF. The chain recombines TRBV2 with TRBJ2-7; 13 nucleotides align to TRBD2. CDR1 and CDR2 from the germline V gene are SNHLY and FYNNEI. This CDR3 has 15 amino acids. The J segment lost 1 base and the V segment lost 6 bases, leaving 3 bases of the junction unmatched.